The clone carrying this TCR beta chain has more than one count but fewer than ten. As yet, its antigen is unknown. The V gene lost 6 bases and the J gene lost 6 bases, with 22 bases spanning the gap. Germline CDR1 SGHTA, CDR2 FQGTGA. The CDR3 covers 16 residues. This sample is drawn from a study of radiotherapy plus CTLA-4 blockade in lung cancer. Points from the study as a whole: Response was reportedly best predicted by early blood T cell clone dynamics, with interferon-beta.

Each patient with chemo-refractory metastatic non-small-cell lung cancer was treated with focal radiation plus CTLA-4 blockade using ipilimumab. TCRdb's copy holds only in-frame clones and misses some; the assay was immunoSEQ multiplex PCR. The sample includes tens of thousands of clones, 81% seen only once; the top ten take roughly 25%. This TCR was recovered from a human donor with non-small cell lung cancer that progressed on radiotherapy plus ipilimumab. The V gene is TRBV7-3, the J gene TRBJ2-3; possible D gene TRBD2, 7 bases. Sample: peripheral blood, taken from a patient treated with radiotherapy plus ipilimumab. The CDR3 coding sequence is TGTGCCAGCAGGCCTCTAGGGGGGGGGCCGTTCGATACGCAGTATTTT. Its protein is CASRPLGGGPFDTQYF.